This entry describes one T cell receptor beta chain. What it recognizes is unknown. Individual cDNA molecules each received unique molecular identifiers attached to them. TCRdb reanalysed the 5' RACE reads using MiXCR and keeps one entry per CDR3 protein. The sample yields around 61,000 distinct CDR3 sequences, around 16% seen once. In germline, CDR1 is KGHSH, CDR2 LQKENI. The J segment lost 1 base and the V segment lost 4 bases, leaving 4 bases of the junction unmatched. The CDR3 extends over 16 amino acids. This entry belongs to a study of early T cells in non-severe SARS-CoV-2 infection. Study-wide context: Sequenced bulk RNA came from whole blood that was unsorted, and chains were unpaired.

Overall study findings and caveats: Private and CD4 specificities were missed by VDJdb matching, skewed to anti-spike CD8.

This chain connects TRBV18 to TRBJ1-6; TRBD1 aligns across 7 bases. Sequenced material: whole blood, taken at baseline. This TCR was sampled from an adult who was a healthcare worker with PCR-confirmed SARS-CoV-2 infection or an uninfected control (not recorded which). CDR3 residues: CASSLAGGSYNSPLHF. Written as DNA, the CDR3 is TGTGCCAGCTCACTGGCAGGGGGTTCCTATAATTCACCCCTCCACTTT. The full variable domain, in which reference TRBV18 and TRBJ1-6 provide the parts outside the CDR3, is NAGVMQNPRHLVRRRGQEARLRCSPMKGHSHVYWYRQLPEEGLKFMVYLQKENIIDESGMPKERFSAEFPKEGPSILRIQQVVRGDSAAYFCASSLAGGSYNSPLHFGNGTRLTVT.